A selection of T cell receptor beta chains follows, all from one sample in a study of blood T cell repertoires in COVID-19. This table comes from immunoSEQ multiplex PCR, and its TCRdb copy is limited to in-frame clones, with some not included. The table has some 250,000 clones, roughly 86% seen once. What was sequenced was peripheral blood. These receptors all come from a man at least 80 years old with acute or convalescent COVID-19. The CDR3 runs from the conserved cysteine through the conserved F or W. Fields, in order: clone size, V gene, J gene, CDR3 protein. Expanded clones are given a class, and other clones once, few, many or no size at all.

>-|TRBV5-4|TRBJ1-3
CASSPGQLGTGTIYF
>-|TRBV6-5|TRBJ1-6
CASSYSSRGNYSPLHF
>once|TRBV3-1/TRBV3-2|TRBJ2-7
CASSPPGVEQYF
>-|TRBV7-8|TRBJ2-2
CASNAGGAGELFF
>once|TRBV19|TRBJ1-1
CASSFDRYTEAFF
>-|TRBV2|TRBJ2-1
CASSEGRRGSNEQFF
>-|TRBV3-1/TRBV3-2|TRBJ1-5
CASSPAGSNQPQHF
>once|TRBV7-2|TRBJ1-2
CASSLVGTVGPYGYTF
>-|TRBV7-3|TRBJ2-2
CASSLGTGNTGELFF
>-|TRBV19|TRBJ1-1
CASSIDRPGQGSTEAFF
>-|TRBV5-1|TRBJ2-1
CASSKGQSSYNEQFF
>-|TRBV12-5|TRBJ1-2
CASGLEVSGRNGYTF
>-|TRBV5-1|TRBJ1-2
CASTPDRASPDYTF
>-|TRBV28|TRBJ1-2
CASSQGGTTNYGYTF
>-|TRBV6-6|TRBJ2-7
CASSYETSGVFYEQYF
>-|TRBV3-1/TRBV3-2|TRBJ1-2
CASSQGGVSYGYTF
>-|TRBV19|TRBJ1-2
CASSTGGRGRQGYTF
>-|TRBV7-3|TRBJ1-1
CASSLDSSNTEAFF
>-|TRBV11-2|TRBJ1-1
CASSLGQGSTEAFF
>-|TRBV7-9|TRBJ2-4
CASSAGQNIQYF
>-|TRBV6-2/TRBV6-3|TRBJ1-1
CASSYSLEGWGDTEAFF
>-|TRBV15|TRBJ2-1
CATSRDRLAGGNEQFF
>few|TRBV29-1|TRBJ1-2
CSAGEDGYTF
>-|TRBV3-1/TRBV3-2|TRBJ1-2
CASRGQGYGYTF
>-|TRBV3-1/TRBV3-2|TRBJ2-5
CASSQVVETQYF
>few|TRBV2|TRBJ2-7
CASSEVRGLGQYF
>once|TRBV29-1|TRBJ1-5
CSVQASLNQPQHF
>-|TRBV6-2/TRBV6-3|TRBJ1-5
CASSPRGGPRNQPQHF
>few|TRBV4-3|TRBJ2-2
CASRAGGGGTGELFF
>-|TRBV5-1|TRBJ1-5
CASRINTGVSNQPQHF
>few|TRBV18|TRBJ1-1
CASCKDLNTEAFF
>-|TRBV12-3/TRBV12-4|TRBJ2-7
CASSPGGYEQYF
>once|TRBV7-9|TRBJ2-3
CASRTMNTDTQYF
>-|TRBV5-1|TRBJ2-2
CASSRTGVTGELFF
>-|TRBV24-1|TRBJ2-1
CATSEGQGVQGQFF
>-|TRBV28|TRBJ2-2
CASSQLAGGELFF
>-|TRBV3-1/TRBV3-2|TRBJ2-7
CASSRPTGVAKQYF
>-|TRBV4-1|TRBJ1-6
CASSHRTGMDSPLHF
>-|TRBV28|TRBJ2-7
CASSSLKKEDTAHYEQYF